This T cell receptor (beta chain) derives from a study of T-cell reconstitution after alpha-beta-depleted transplantation in children (dated by TCRdb to about 2016). Background on the whole study: T-cell immune reconstitution after TCRalphabeta/CD19-depleted allogeneic hematopoietic cell transplantation in children was quantitatively tracked in the study by means of TCR repertoire profiling.

Overall study results and their limits: Over subsequent months, a decline in hyperexpanded clone frequencies was noted, and after one year, T-cell counts and TCRbeta diversity were mostly ascribed to newly produced T cells. The high TCRbeta diversity at day 60 in some patients was ascribed to recipient T cells and intrathymic progenitors that had survived conditioning. The apparently early recovery of alphabetaT-cell counts about two months after transplant reportedly depended on only several hundred rapidly expanded clones that came from non-depleted graft cells.

V is shortened by 0 bases, J by 4 bases, and the region joining them spans 16 bases. Including cysteine and phenylalanine, the CDR3 has 17 amino acids. Only the CDR3 portion is preserved as DNA: 51 bases, with reading frame beginning at the first base. CDR1 and CDR2, per the germline V gene (reference sequence), are LNHNV and YYDKDF. With regard to this clonotype: Its cognate antigen has yet to be identified. No much larger clone is present one base from it, and per-base qualities are unavailable.

What the treatment or condition label conveys for this sample: allogeneic hematopoietic cell transplantation with graft depleted of TCRalphabeta T cells and CD19 B cells. The children who served as transplant recipients had been given grafts of TCRalphabeta/CD19-depleted allogeneic hematopoietic cells. Libraries came from PCR. The sequencer listed for this sample is Illumina HiSeq 2500. TCR libraries were prepared with molecular barcoding, using unique molecular identifiers to normalize TCRbeta repertoire quantification. TCRdb's own reprocessing of the public reads used fastp at Q25 and MiXCR and kept productive beta chains. CDR3 protein duplicates are merged, each entry listing the most common genes and DNA. The table for this sample lists 700,000 to 950,000 distinct CDR3 sequences; 15% to 20% of them were counted only once. The ten largest clonotypes hold roughly 5% of the sample.

The receptor comes from a male patient between 10 and 17 years old who had a stem cell transplant for acute lymphoblastic leukemia, so the T cells may come from the graft donor. The sample was PBMCs, mostly from graft donor cells, taken 360 days after TCRalphabeta/CD19-depleted stem cell transplant. The V gene is TRBV15 and the J gene is TRBJ2-1; the D call is tentative, TRBD1 or TRBD2, as each matches 5 bases. The nucleotide sequence is given as TGTGCCACCAGCAGAGATAGGGTCGGGAAGGGGTACAATGAGCAGTTCTTC. Translation gives CATSRDRVGKGYNEQFF. The entire variable domain, with the stretches around the CDR3 drawn from the reference TRBV15 and TRBJ2-1 proteins, is DAMVIQNPRYQVTQFGKPVTLSCSQTLNHNVMYWYQQKSSQAPKLLFHYYDKDFNNEADTPDNFQSRRPNTSFCFLDIRSPGLGDTAMYLCATSRDRVGKGYNEQFFGPGTRLTVL.